These T cell receptor beta chains were read from a single sample in a study of T-cell reconstitution after alpha-beta-depleted transplantation in children. TCRdb independently ran MiXCR on the PCR reads; one entry per CDR3 protein. The table includes some 500,000 distinct CDR3 sequences, approximately 30% detected once. Sequenced material: PBMCs from the stem cell graft donor, taken from the stem cell graft. These receptors all stem from a human donor who donated a stem cell graft to a child with aplastic anemia. Both conserved end residues are part of each CDR3. Fields, in order: clone size, V gene, D gene, J gene, CDR3 DNA, CDR3 protein. The D gene is left open where the match is weak. A row's size may be missing; if present it is once, few, many or a size class.

.,TRBV25-1,.,TRBJ1-1,TGTGCCAGCAGTGAGGGAAGTGGGAGGGTTGAAGCTTTCTTT,CASSEGSGRVEAFF
.,TRBV29-1,TRBD1,TRBJ1-2,TGCAGCGTTAGCCGGGACAGGGGCCCCTCTGGCTACACCTTC,CSVSRDRGPSGYTF
.,TRBV7-8,.,TRBJ1-1,TGTGCCAGCAGCTTAGAGGTGCCAGACCAGAACACTGAAGCTTTCTTT,CASSLEVPDQNTEAFF
few,TRBV29-1,.,TRBJ2-1,TGCAGCGTTGAAGCCCGGCCCGGTGAGCAGTTCTTC,CSVEARPGEQFF
many,TRBV7-8,TRBD1,TRBJ1-5,TGTGCCAGCAGCTTAGGCCCGGGGGGACAGGTCGTTAATCAGCCCCAGCATTTT,CASSLGPGGQVVNQPQHF
once,TRBV7-2,TRBD2,TRBJ2-5,TGTGCCAGCAGCGGCGGGACTAGCAGGCGCCAAGAGACCCAGTACTTC,CASSGGTSRRQETQYF
few,TRBV6-2/TRBV6-3,.,TRBJ2-6,TGTGCCAGCATGAGACAGCTCTCTGGGGCCAACGTCCTGACTTTC,CASMRQLSGANVLTF
few,TRBV10-3,TRBD1,TRBJ2-5,TGTGCCATCAACCATCCGTTGACAGGGAATCAAGAGACCCAGTACTTC,CAINHPLTGNQETQYF
.,TRBV20-1,TRBD2,TRBJ2-1,TGCAGTGCTCTACAACCCCTCGGGACTATGCACAATGAGCAGTTCTTC,CSALQPLGTMHNEQFF
.,TRBV5-8,TRBD1,TRBJ1-1,TGTGCCAGCAGCTCTATGAAGACAGGGCTTAACACTGAAGCTTTCTTT,CASSSMKTGLNTEAFF